Detailed here is one T cell receptor (beta chain). Its antigen is undetermined. This sample is drawn from a study of OX40 agonist ivuxolimab in advanced cancers. Study-level background: Clinicians treated patients with ivuxolimab, an agonistic anti-OX40 (CD134) antibody.

In germline, CDR1 is PRHDT, CDR2 FYEKMQ (reference sequence). The CDR3 runs to 13 residues. Trimming pared 4 bases from V and 5 bases from J, leaving 9 bases between. Using immunoSEQ multiplex PCR, the repertoire was profiled, and TCRdb retains in-frame clones only, with some absent. The data contain 20,000 or so clones, more than 65% of them seen just once; the ten biggest clones take up roughly a third. Study-level results: The study did not work out the antigen specificity of the expanded peripheral T cells.

The chain couples TRBV13 to TRBJ2-1; D perhaps matches TRBD2 (5 bases). The sequence was obtained from an adult with an advanced solid tumor such as melanoma, head and neck, liver or kidney cancer. Sample: CD4+ or CD8+ T cells sorted from blood, taken in a trial of the OX40 agonist ivuxolimab. For the CDR3, the DNA is TGTGCCAGCAGCTCGGACTGGAACAATGAGCAGTTCTTC. Its protein product is CASSSDWNNEQFF.